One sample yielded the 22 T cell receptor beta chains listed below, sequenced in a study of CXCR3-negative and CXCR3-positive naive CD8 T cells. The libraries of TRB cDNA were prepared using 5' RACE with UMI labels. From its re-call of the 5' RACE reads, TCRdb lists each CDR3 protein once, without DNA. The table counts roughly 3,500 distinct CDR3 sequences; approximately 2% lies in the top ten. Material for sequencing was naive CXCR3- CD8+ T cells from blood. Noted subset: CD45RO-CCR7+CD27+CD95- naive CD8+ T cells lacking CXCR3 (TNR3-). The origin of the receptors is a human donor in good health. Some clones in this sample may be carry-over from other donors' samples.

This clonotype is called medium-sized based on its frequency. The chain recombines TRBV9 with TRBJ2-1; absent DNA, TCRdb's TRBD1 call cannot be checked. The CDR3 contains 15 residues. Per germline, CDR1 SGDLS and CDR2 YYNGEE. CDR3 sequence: CASSVGGQGVNEQFF.

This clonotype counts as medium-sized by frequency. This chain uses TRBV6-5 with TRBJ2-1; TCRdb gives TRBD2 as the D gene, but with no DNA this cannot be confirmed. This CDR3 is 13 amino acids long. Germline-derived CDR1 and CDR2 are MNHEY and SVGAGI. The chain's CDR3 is CASSSTGDNEQFF.

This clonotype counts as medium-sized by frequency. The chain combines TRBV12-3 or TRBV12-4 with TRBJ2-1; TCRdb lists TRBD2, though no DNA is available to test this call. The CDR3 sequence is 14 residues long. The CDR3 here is CASSSSGRHNEQFF.

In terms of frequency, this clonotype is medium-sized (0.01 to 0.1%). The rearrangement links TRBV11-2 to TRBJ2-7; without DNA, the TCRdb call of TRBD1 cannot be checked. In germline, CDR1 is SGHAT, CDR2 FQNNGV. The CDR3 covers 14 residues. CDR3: CASSLGPMGGEQYF.

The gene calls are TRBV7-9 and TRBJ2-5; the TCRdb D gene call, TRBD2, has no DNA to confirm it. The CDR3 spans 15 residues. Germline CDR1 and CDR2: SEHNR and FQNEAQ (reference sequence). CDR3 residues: CASSSGLLDRETQYF.

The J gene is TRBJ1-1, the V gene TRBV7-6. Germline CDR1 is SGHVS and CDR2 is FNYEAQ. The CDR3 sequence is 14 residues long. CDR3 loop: CASSPSGWNPEAFF.

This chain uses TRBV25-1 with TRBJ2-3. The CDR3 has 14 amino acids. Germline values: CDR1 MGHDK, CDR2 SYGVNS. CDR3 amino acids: CASRQTASTDTQYF.

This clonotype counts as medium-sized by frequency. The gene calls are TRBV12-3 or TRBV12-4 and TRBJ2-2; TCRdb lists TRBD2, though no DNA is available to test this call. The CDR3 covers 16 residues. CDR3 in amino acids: CASSSNSGSNTGELFF.

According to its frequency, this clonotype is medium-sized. The CDR3 sequence is CASSLSTGAENTGELFF. V and J are TRBV27 and TRBJ2-2; TCRdb calls TRBD1, which cannot be checked without DNA. Germline V CDR1 and CDR2: MNHEY, SMNVEV (reference sequence). The CDR3 length is 17 residues.

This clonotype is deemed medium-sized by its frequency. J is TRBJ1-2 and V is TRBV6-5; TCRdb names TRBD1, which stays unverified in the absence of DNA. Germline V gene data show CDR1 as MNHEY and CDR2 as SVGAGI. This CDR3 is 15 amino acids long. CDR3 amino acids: CASSLLTGLAYGYTF.

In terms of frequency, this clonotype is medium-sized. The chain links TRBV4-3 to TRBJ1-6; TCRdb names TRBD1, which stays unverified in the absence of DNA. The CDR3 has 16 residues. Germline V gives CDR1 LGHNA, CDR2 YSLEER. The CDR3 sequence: CASSQDRASYNSPLHF.

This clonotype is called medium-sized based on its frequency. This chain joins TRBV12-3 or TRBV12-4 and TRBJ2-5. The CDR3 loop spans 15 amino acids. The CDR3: CASKWGFEAQETQYF.

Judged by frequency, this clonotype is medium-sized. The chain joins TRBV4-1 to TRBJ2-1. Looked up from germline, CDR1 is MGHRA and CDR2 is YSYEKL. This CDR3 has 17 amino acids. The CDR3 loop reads CASSQTPKWKTYNEQFF.

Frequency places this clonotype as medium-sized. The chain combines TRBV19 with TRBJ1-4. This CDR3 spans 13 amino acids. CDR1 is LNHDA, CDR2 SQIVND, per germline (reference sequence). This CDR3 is CASSTPRIEKLFF. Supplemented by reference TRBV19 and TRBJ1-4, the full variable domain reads DGGITQSPKYLFRKEGQNVTLSCEQNLNHDAMYWYRQDPGQGLRLIYYSQIVNDFQKGDIAEGYSVSREKKESFPLTVTSAQKNPTAFYLCASSTPRIEKLFFGSGTQLSVL.

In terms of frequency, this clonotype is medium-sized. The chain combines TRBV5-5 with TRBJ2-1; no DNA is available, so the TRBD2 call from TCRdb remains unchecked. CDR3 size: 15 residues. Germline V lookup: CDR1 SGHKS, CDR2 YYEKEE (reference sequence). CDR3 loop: CASSPIREAYNEQFF.

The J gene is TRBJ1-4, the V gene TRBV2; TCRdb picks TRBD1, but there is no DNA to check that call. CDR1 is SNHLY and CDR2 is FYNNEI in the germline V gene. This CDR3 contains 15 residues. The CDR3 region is CASVEFPATNEKLFF. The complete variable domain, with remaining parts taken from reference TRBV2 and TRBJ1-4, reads EPEVTQTPSHQVTQMGQEVILRCVPISNHLYFYWYRQILGQKVEFLVSFYNNEISEKSEIFDDQFSVERPDGSNFTLKIRSTKLEDSAMYFCASVEFPATNEKLFFGSGTQLSVL.

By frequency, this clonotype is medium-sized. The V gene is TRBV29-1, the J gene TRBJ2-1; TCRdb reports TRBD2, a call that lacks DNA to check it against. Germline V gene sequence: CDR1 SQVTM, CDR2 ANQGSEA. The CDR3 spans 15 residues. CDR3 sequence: CSVEDTSGPSGEQFF.

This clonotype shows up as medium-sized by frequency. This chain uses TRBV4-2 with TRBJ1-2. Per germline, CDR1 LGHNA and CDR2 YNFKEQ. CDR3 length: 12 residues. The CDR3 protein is CASSQDRYGYTF.

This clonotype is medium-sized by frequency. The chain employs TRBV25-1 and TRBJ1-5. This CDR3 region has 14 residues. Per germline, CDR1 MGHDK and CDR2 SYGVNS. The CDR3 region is CASSESVVPQPQHF.

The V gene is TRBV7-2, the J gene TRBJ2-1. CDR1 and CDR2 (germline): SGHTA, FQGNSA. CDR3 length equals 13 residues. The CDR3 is CASSTETFNEQFF.

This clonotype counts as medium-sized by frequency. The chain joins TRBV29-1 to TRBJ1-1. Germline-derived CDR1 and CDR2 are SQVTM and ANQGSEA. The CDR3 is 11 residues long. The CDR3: CSGLMNTEAFF.

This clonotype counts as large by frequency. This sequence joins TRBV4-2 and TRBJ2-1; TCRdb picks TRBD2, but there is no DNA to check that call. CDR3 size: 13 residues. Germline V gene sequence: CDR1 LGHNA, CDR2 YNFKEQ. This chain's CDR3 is CASSPRPANEQFF.